The rows below give T cell receptor beta chains drawn from one sample of a study of control samples from healthy donors and cancer patients. The repertoire was sequenced with immunoSEQ multiplex PCR; TCRdb's copy has only in-frame clones and lacks some. The profile shows around 25,000 clones, about nine tenths of them singletons. Sequenced sample: PBMCs. The receptors derive from a man aged 45-65 years with lung cancer. CDR3s include the opening cysteine and the closing phenylalanine or tryptophan. Fields, in order: J gene, D gene, V gene, clone size, CDR3 DNA, CDR3 protein. A D gene is named only where the DNA matches it firmly. Clone size appears in some rows only: once, few, many, or a class for an expanded clone.

>TRBJ2-2|TRBD1|TRBV12-5|.
TGTGCTAGTGGTTTGATGATCACAGGGGCCACCGGGGAGCTGTTTTTT
CASGLMITGATGELFF
>TRBJ1-1|.|TRBV5-4|few
TGTGCCAGCAGCTCGAGGGAAGGGAACACTGAAGCTTTCTTT
CASSSREGNTEAFF
>TRBJ1-1|.|TRBV28|.
TGTGCCAGCAGTCTTGGATACACTGAAGCTTTCTTT
CASSLGYTEAFF
>TRBJ2-3|TRBD1|TRBV19|.
TGTGCCAGTAGTGCGTCCCGGGACAGGGATGGGAGAGGCACAGATACGCAGTATTTT
CASSASRDRDGRGTDTQYF
>TRBJ2-3|.|TRBV11-3|.
TGTGCCAGCAGCTTAAATGCTGGCACAGATACGCAGTATTTT
CASSLNAGTDTQYF
>TRBJ1-6|.|TRBV7-3|once
TGTGCCAGCAGCTTAACCCCGAGATCTTCACCCCTCCACTTT
CASSLTPRSSPLHF
>TRBJ2-3|.|TRBV10-3|.
TGTGCCATCAGGAGACGTTACGTCGTGACAGATACGCAGTATTTT
CAIRRRYVVTDTQYF
>TRBJ2-5|TRBD2|TRBV4-2|.
TGTGCCAGCAGTAGTTATAGCGGGGGGGCAGGGGAGACCCAGTACTTC
CASSSYSGGAGETQYF
>TRBJ1-2|TRBD1|TRBV6-5|.
TGTGCCAGCCCAAGCCCTGACAGGGAAGACTACACCTTC
CASPSPDREDYTF
>TRBJ2-3|.|TRBV2|.
TGTGCCAGCAGTGAACTCTCTGGGATGGATACGCAGTATTTT
CASSELSGMDTQYF
>TRBJ2-7|TRBD1|TRBV11-2|.
TGTGCCAGCAGCTACGGACAGGGGGTATACGAGCAGTACTTC
CASSYGQGVYEQYF
>TRBJ2-2|TRBD1|TRBV5-1|.
TGCGCCAGCAGCTCCCAGACAGGGGGCCGGACCGGGGAGCTGTTTTTT
CASSSQTGGRTGELFF
>TRBJ1-2|.|TRBV7-9|once
TGTGCCAGCAGCTGGGGACCCCTGACACGTAACTATGGCTACACCTTC
CASSWGPLTRNYGYTF
>TRBJ1-4|.|TRBV25-1|.
TGTGCCAGCAGTTCCGAGGCACCTGAAAAACTGTTTTTT
CASSSEAPEKLFF
>TRBJ2-3|.|TRBV6-2/TRBV6-3|few
TGTGCCACCACCCCAGGGCTGACAAATACGCAGTATTTT
CATTPGLTNTQYF
>TRBJ2-3|TRBD2|TRBV24-1|.
TGTGCCACCAGTGGAGCGGGGGGTAGCACAGATACGCAGTATTTT
CATSGAGGSTDTQYF
>TRBJ2-3|.|TRBV18|few
TGTGCCAGCTCAGGATGGGACTTATCCGCAGATACGCAGTATTTT
CASSGWDLSADTQYF
>TRBJ1-1|.|TRBV19|.
TGTGCCAGTAGTATACAGGAGAACACTGAAGCTTTCTTT
CASSIQENTEAFF
>TRBJ2-7|TRBD2|TRBV18|.
TGTGCCAGCTCACCACAGCCTAGCGGGGCGTACGAGCAGTACTTC
CASSPQPSGAYEQYF
>TRBJ1-6|.|TRBV12-3/TRBV12-4|.
TGTGCCAGCAGTGACAGAGATAATTCACCCCTCCACTTT
CASSDRDNSPLHF
>TRBJ1-6|TRBD1|TRBV27|few
TGTGCCAGCAGTCCCCTCGCAGGGGGCGATTCACCCCTCCACTTT
CASSPLAGGDSPLHF
>TRBJ2-7|TRBD1|TRBV6-6|.
TGTGCCAGCAGTCCCCGGACAGGGATTTTCTACGAGCAGTACTTC
CASSPRTGIFYEQYF
>TRBJ1-5|.|TRBV6-1|.
TGTGCCAGCAGTACAGACAACAATCAGCCCCAGCATTTT
CASSTDNNQPQHF
>TRBJ2-3|.|TRBV10-3|.
TGTGCCATCAGTGAGTCGCGACCGAGCACAGATACGCAGTATTTT
CAISESRPSTDTQYF
>TRBJ1-5|.|TRBV4-1|.
TGCGCCAGCAGCACGGCCCCGGTCGGCAATCAGCCCCAGCATTTT
CASSTAPVGNQPQHF
>TRBJ1-3|TRBD1|TRBV5-1|.
TGCGCCAGCAGCTTGGCCCCAGGACAGGACTCTGGAAACACCATATATTTT
CASSLAPGQDSGNTIYF
>TRBJ1-6|.|TRBV12-5|.
TGTGCTAGTGGTTTCCAAGTTTTTGGTTCACCCCTCCACTTT
CASGFQVFGSPLHF
>TRBJ2-7|.|TRBV6-5|few
TGTGCCAGCAGCACCGGCCTCACCTACGAGCAGTACTTC
CASSTGLTYEQYF
>TRBJ1-5|.|TRBV7-2|.
TGTGCCAGCAGCTTAGCGTCAGGGCGAGAGCAGCCCCAGCATTTT
CASSLASGREQPQHF
>TRBJ1-5|.|TRBV6-2/TRBV6-3|.
TGTGCCAGCAGTTACTCAAGTCAGCCCCAGCATTTT
CASSYSSQPQHF
>TRBJ2-3|TRBD2|TRBV10-3|few
TGTGCCATCACTCAAGCGGGGGGGAGAGATACGCAGTATTTT
CAITQAGGRDTQYF
>TRBJ1-5|TRBD1|TRBV11-2|.
TGTGCCAGCAGCTTAGATCGGACAGGGGGCCAGCCCCAGCATTTT
CASSLDRTGGQPQHF
>TRBJ1-5|.|TRBV10-3|.
TGTGCCATCAAGGGGGTATCGCGCAATCAGCCCCAGCATTTT
CAIKGVSRNQPQHF
>TRBJ2-5|.|TRBV28|once
TGTGCCAGCAGGTCGGAAGCCCCGGAGACCCAGTACTTC
CASRSEAPETQYF
>TRBJ2-3|TRBD2|TRBV5-1|few
TGCGCCAGCAGCTTATTCGAGCGGGGCCCCCCAGATACGCAGTATTTT
CASSLFERGPPDTQYF
>TRBJ2-3|.|TRBV27|.
TGTGCCAGCACCGGGGTGGGGGATACGCAGTATTTT
CASTGVGDTQYF
>TRBJ2-7|.|TRBV28|.
TGTGCCAGCAGTTCGTACAGCAGCTCCTACGAGCAGTACTTC
CASSSYSSSYEQYF
>TRBJ1-6|.|TRBV6-2/TRBV6-3|.
TGTGCCAGCAGTTACCGGGGGGGGCTCCTCTTGAGTTCACCCCTCCACTTT
CASSYRGGLLLSSPLHF
>TRBJ1-3|.|TRBV5-5|.
TGTGCCAGCAGCTTGTCAGTCAGCCCTGGAGGAAACACCATATATTTT
CASSLSVSPGGNTIYF
>TRBJ1-5|.|TRBV11-2|.
TGTGCCAGCAGCTTAGAAGGGGATCAGCCCCAGCATTTT
CASSLEGDQPQHF
>TRBJ2-5|.|TRBV7-8|.
TGTGCCAGCAGCTTATCGGCGGGGAACGAAGAGACCCAGTACTTC
CASSLSAGNEETQYF